Reported below is one T cell receptor beta chain. The study drew the donors from its approximately 110-subject validation cohort, separate from the approximately 700-subject first cohort. The entry originates in a study of cytomegalovirus exposure and HLA in healthy donors. Using immunoSEQ multiplex PCR, the repertoire was profiled, and TCRdb retains in-frame clones only, with some absent. The repertoire holds about 76,000 clones, with roughly 94% as singletons. This sequence originates from a woman under 30 in good health and CMV-seronegative. Sequences were obtained from PBMCs.

The CDR3 protein is CASSGQGNEKLFF. As DNA, the CDR3 is TGTGCCAGCAGTGGTCAGGGGAATGAAAAACTGTTTTTT. The V and J genes are TRBV6-1 and TRBJ1-4; D is possibly TRBD1 (6 bases). The CDR3 length is 13 residues. Between the trimmed V and J ends, which lost 4 bases and 5 bases, there was a span of 8 bases. Germline CDR1 and CDR2: MNHNS and SASEGT.